This TCR beta chain was sequenced during a study of blood T cells in healthy people across ages. Combining a sample-barcoded 5' primer with a J-beta primer mix, a second PCR ran for roughly 7 to 12 cycles. Through a template-switch adaptor with 12 random nucleotides, each cDNA molecule received a tag. TCRdb used MiXCR to reprocess the 5' RACE reads, holding one entry per CDR3 protein. The table shows hundreds of thousands of distinct CDR3 sequences, with approximately 21% occurring only once. This CDR3 spans 16 amino acids. CDR1 and CDR2 (germline): MNHEY, SVGEGT. V lost 6 bases and J lost 2, with 20 bases in between.

The chain carries TRBV6-2 or TRBV6-3 and TRBJ2-7; possibly TRBD1 for D (6 bases). Sequencing was performed on blood. This receptor was obtained from a man between 65 and 85 years old in good health. The DNA for the CDR3 is TGTGCCAGCAGCCCACCGCCCTCGACAGGCACCTACGAGCAGTACTTC. This codes for CASSPPPSTGTYEQYF.